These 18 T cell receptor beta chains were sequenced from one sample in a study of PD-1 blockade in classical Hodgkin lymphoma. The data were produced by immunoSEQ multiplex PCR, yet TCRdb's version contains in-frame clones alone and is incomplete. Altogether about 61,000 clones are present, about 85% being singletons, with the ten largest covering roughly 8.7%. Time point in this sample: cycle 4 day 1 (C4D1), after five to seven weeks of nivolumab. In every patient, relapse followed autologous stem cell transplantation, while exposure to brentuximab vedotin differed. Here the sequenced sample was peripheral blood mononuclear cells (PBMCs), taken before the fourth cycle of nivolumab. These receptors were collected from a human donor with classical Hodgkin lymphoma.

The CDR3 is CASSLGASGVTKETQYF. The CDR3 bases are TGCGCCAGCAGCTTGGGGGCTAGCGGGGTAACCAAAGAGACCCAGTACTTC. The chain recombines TRBV5-1 with TRBJ2-5; 9 positions match TRBD2. This CDR3 comprises 17 residues. J was trimmed by 3 bases and V by 0 bases; bases with no gene match: 9. Germline loops: CDR1 SGHRS, CDR2 YFSETQ.

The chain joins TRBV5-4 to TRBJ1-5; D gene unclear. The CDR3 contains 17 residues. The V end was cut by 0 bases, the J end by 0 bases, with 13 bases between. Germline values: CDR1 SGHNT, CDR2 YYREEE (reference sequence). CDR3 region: CASSLVSPHPSNQPQHF. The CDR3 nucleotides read TGTGCCAGCAGCTTGGTATCGCCACACCCTAGCAATCAGCCCCAGCATTTT.

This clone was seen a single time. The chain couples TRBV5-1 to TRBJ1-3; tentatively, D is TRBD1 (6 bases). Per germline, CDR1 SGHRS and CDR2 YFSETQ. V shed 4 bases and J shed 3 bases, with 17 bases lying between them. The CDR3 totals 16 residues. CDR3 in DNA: TGCGCCAGCAGCCCGGGGGGCGGCAGGGTTGGAAACACCATATATTTT. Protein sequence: CASSPGGGRVGNTIYF.

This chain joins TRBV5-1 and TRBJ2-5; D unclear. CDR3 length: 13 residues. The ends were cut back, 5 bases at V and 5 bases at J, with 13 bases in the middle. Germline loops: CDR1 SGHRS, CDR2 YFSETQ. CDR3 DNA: TGCGCCAGCAGTAATAGGGTGTCGGAGACCCAGTACTTC. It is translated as CASSNRVSETQYF.

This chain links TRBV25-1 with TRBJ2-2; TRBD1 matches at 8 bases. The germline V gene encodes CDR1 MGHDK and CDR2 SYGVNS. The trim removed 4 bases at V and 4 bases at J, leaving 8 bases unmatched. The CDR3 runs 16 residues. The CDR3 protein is CASSAPGTGRTGELFF. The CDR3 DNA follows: TGTGCCAGCAGTGCCCCCGGGACAGGTCGCACCGGGGAGCTGTTTTTT.

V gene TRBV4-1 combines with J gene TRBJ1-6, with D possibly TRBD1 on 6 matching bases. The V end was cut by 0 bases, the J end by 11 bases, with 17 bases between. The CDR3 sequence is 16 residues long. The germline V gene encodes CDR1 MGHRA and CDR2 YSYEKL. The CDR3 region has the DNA TGCGCCAGCAGCCAAGATGGCGGGACACCGTTCCCACCCCTCCACTTT. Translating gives CASSQDGGTPFPPLHF.

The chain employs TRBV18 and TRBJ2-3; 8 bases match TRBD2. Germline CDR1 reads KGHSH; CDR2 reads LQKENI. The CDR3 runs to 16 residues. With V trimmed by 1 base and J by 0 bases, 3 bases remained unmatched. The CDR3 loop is CASSPRRGVSTDTQYF. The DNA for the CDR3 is TGTGCCAGCTCACCACGGCGGGGGGTAAGCACAGATACGCAGTATTTT.

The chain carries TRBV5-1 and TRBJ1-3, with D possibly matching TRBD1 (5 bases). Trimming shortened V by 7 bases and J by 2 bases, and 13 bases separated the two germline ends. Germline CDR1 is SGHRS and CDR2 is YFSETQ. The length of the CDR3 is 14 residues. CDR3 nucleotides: TGCGCCAGCCGCGAGGAGGGGACTGGAAACACCATATATTTT. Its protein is CASREEGTGNTIYF.

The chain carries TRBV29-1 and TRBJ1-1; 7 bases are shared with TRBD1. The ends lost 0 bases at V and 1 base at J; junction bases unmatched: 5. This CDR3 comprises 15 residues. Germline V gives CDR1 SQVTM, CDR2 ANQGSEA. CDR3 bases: TGCAGCGTTGAAGATCGAGGGGGCAGGAACACTGAAGCTTTCTTT. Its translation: CSVEDRGGRNTEAFF.

This CDR3 is CASIRDGGNTEAFF. The CDR3 DNA reads TGTGCCAGCATCAGGGACGGGGGAAACACTGAAGCTTTCTTT. The V gene is TRBV7-9, the J gene TRBJ1-1, with D perhaps matching TRBD1 (5 bases). V was shortened by 7 bases and J by 2 bases, with 14 bases between the two germline ends. The CDR3 has 14 residues. Germline-derived CDR1 and CDR2 are SEHNR and FQNEAQ (reference sequence).

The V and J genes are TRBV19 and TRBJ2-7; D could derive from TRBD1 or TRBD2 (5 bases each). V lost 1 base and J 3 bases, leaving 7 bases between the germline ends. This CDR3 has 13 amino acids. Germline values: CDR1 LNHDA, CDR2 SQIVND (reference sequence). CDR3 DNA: TGTGCCAGTAGTATAGGGGGGAGCTACGAGCAGTACTTC. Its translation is CASSIGGSYEQYF.

The CDR3 DNA is TGCGCCAGCAGCGGAACCGGGACAGGGGGCCCCGAGCAGTACTTC. Translated: CASSGTGTGGPEQYF. The genes are TRBV5-1 and TRBJ2-7; the match to TRBD1 covers 12 bases. Germline CDR1 is SGHRS and CDR2 is YFSETQ. The CDR3 length is 15 residues. Unmatched junction bases numbered 8, after V lost 4 bases and J lost 6 bases.

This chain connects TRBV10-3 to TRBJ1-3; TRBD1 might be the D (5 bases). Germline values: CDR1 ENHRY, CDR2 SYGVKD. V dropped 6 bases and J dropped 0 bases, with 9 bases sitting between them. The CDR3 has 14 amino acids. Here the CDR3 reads CAISSGYSGNTIYF. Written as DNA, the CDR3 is TGTGCCATCAGCTCAGGGTACTCTGGAAACACCATATATTTT.

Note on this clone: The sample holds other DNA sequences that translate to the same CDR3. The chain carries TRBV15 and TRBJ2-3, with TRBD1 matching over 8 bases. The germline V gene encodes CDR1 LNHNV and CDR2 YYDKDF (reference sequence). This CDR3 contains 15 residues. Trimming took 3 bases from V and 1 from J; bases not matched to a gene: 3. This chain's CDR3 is CATSRQGAGTDTQYF. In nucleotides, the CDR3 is TGTGCCACCAGCAGGCAGGGGGCTGGCACAGATACGCAGTATTTT.

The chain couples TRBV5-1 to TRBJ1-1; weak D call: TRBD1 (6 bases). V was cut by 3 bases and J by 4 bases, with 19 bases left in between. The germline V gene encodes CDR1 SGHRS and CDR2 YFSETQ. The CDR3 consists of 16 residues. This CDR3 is CASSWTVLGASTEAFF. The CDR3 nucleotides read TGCGCCAGCAGCTGGACCGTTTTGGGGGCTTCCACTGAAGCTTTCTTT.

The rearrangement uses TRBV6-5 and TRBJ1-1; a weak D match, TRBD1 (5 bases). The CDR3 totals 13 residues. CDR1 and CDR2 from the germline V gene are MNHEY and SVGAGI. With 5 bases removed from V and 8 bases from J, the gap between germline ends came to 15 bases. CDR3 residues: CASSPPGAIEAFF. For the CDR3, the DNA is TGTGCCAGCAGTCCCCCCGGGGCGATCGAAGCTTTCTTT.

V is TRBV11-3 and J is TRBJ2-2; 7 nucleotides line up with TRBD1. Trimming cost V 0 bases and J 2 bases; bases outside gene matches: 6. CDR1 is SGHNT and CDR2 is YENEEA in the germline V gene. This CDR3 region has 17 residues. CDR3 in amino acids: CASSLDFDRANTGELFF. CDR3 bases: TGTGCCAGCAGCTTAGATTTCGACAGGGCAAACACCGGGGAGCTGTTTTTT.

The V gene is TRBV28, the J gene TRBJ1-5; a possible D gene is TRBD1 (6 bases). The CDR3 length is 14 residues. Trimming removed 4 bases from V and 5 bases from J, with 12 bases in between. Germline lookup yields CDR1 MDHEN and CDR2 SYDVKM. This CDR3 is CASSSQGRDQPQHF. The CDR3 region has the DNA TGTGCCAGCAGTTCACAGGGTCGGGATCAGCCCCAGCATTTT. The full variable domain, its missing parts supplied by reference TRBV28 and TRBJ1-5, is DVKVTQSSRYLVKRTGEKVFLECVQDMDHENMFWYRQDPGLGLRLIYFSYDVKMKEKGDIPEGYSVSREKKERFSLILESASTNQTSMYLCASSSQGRDQPQHFGDGTRLSIL.